These 29 T cell receptor beta chains came from one sample sequenced in a study of identical twins. TCRdb reprocessed the 5' RACE reads via MiXCR and lists one record per CDR3 protein. The table shows about 220,000 distinct CDR3 sequences, with 6% to 7% occurring only once. The same sample was also studied in work on T cells expressing NK-cell markers.

The sequencing input was CD8+ T cells sorted from blood. These receptors originate from a woman aged 18-35 years in good health.

This clonotype showed up many times. A read error may account for a junction end that differs from germline. The chain uses TRBV6-5 and TRBJ2-7, with D possibly TRBD2 on 5 matching bases. Germline V gene lookup returns CDR1 MNHEY and CDR2 SVGAGI. The CDR3 spans 13 residues. This CDR3 is CASSFSEVLPRRF. CDR3 bases: TGTGCCAGCAGTTTTTCGGAGGTTCTTCCCCGTCGCTTC.

The chain is built from TRBV7-9 and TRBJ1-1; D is unresolved. Trimming removed 5 bases from V and 1 base from J, with 8 bases in between. CDR1 is SEHNR and CDR2 is FQNEAQ in the germline V gene (reference sequence). The CDR3 is 13 amino acids. Written as DNA, the CDR3 is TGTGCCAGCAGCCCCCCAGGGAACACTGAAGCTTTCTTT. It codes for CASSPPGNTEAFF.

This clonotype was counted between two and nine times. J is TRBJ2-7 and V is TRBV27; the D is unclear. With 6 bases removed from V and 3 bases from J, the gap between germline ends came to 15 bases. The CDR3 runs to 14 residues. Germline CDR1 MNHEY, CDR2 SMNVEV (reference sequence). Here the CDR3 reads CASRIEGIRYEQYF. CDR3 coding DNA: TGTGCCAGCAGAATCGAAGGGATCCGCTACGAGCAGTACTTC.

The V and J genes are TRBV19 and TRBJ2-7; 9 bases align to TRBD1. The germline CDR1 and CDR2 sequences are LNHDA and SQIVND (reference sequence). The junction had 7 bases not matched to a gene; V was cut back by 4 bases and J by 3 bases. This CDR3 is built from 15 residues. The CDR3 sequence: CASSRPSDRGYEQYF. The CDR3, as DNA: TGTGCCAGTAGTAGGCCGTCGGACAGGGGCTACGAGCAGTACTTC.

In its sample, this clonotype was seen a few times. The V call is TRBV15, the J call TRBJ2-1; a weak D match, TRBD2 (6 bases). Deletions cut 3 bases from V and 0 bases from J, with 12 bases between. The CDR3 is 16 residues long. The germline gives CDR1 LNHNV, CDR2 YYDKDF (reference sequence). CDR3 DNA sequence: TGTGCCACCAGCAGCGACCGTAGCGGCTCCTACAATGAGCAGTTCTTC. Its protein product is CATSSDRSGSYNEQFF.

V is TRBV6-1 and J is TRBJ2-2, with a weak D call TRBD2 (6 bases). Between the trimmed V and J ends, which lost 10 bases and 1 base, there was a span of 19 bases. Germline CDR1 MNHNS, CDR2 SASEGT. This CDR3 is 16 amino acids long. The CDR3 nucleotides read TGTGCCACCGCCCCGAGTGGGCGGGGGAACACCGGGGAGCTGTTTTTT. It yields the protein CATAPSGRGNTGELFF.

The gene calls are TRBV11-2 and TRBJ2-7, with 8 nucleotides matching TRBD1. In germline, CDR1 is SGHAT, CDR2 FQNNGV. This CDR3 spans 14 amino acids. The ends lost 5 bases at V and 1 base at J; junction bases unmatched: 4. The CDR3 loop reads CASSIQGGSYEQYF. CDR3 nucleotides: TGTGCCAGCAGCATACAGGGGGGATCCTACGAGCAGTACTTC.

This clonotype was counted many times. This chain links TRBV7-9 with TRBJ1-1; 9 nucleotides match TRBD1. The CDR3 consists of 17 residues. After removal of 5 bases from V and 4 bases from J, the junction contained 14 bases not matched to a gene. Germline V gives CDR1 SEHNR, CDR2 FQNEAQ (reference sequence). CDR3 sequence (DNA): TGTGCCAGCAGCACTACAGGGGGCGCGAATCGATTCACTGAAGCTTTCTTT. Its translation is CASSTTGGANRFTEAFF.

The V call is TRBV4-3, the J call TRBJ2-1; TRBD1 matches at 7 bases. Trimming removed 0 bases from V and 2 bases from J; junction bases left unmatched: 7. Per the germline V gene, CDR1 is LGHNA and CDR2 is YSLEER. The CDR3 runs 17 residues. CDR3 residues: CASSQDLGRGPYNEQFF. The CDR3, as DNA: TGCGCCAGCAGCCAAGATCTGGGAAGGGGGCCCTACAATGAGCAGTTCTTC.

This clonotype has only a few counts. This chain joins TRBV29-1 and TRBJ2-7; 8 bases are shared with TRBD1. The CDR3 is made up of 13 amino acids. After removal of 4 bases from V and 5 bases from J, the junction contained 7 bases not matched to a gene. Germline-derived CDR1 and CDR2 are SQVTM and ANQGSEA. The CDR3 sequence is CSVGQSTGDEQYF. CDR3 coding DNA: TGCAGCGTTGGACAATCGACAGGGGACGAGCAGTACTTC.

This clonotype was recorded at least ten times. This rearrangement joins TRBV2 to TRBJ2-7, with TRBD2 matching 8 bases. Germline CDR1 SNHLY, CDR2 FYNNEI. The CDR3 is 14 amino acids. V dropped 7 bases and J dropped 1; count of bases not matched to a gene: 6. The CDR3 DNA is TGTGCCAGCACCTCCGGGACTAGGTCCTACGAGCAGTACTTC. Amino acids: CASTSGTRSYEQYF.

This chain connects TRBV5-6 to TRBJ1-6; D unresolved. Germline V gene lookup returns CDR1 SGHDT and CDR2 YYEEEE. The CDR3 contains 13 residues. Trimming cost V 4 bases and J 7 bases, with 9 bases left between them. This CDR3 reads CASSKTANSPLHF. CDR3 bases: TGTGCCAGCAGCAAAACAGCAAATTCACCCCTCCACTTT.

This clonotype was seen only a few times. The gene calls are TRBV13 and TRBJ1-1, with D unresolved. Trimming cost V 5 bases and J 3 bases, with 13 bases left between them. The CDR3 runs to 14 residues. Germline assignment: CDR1 PRHDT and CDR2 FYEKMQ (reference sequence). DNA of the CDR3: TGTGCCAGCAGCGCCGGGTTCCTATACACTGAAGCTTTCTTT. Translation: CASSAGFLYTEAFF.

The chain employs TRBV5-4 and TRBJ2-5; the D is unclear. V lost 0 bases and J lost 0, with 9 bases in between. Per germline, CDR1 SGHNT and CDR2 YYREEE (reference sequence). The CDR3 totals 15 residues. The CDR3 sequence is CASSLDPVYQETQYF. DNA for the CDR3: TGTGCCAGCAGCTTGGACCCAGTATACCAAGAGACCCAGTACTTC.

V gene TRBV6-5 combines with J gene TRBJ1-1; 7 bases agree with TRBD1. With V trimmed by 2 bases and J by 6 bases, 12 bases remained unmatched. The CDR3 is made up of 16 amino acids. Germline CDR1 and CDR2: MNHEY and SVGAGI. CDR3 amino acids: CASSYRFGTVAPEAFF. The DNA for the CDR3 is TGTGCCAGCAGTTACCGATTCGGGACAGTGGCTCCTGAAGCTTTCTTT.

This clonotype was seen at least ten times. This chain links TRBV5-1 with TRBJ2-7, with D possibly being TRBD1 or TRBD2 (5 bases each). Looked up from germline, CDR1 is SGHRS and CDR2 is YFSETQ. V lost 0 bases, J lost 6 bases, and 25 bases lay in between. CDR3 length: 18 residues. The CDR3 nucleotides read TGCGCCAGCAGCTTGGACCCCCGGGACCCCTTATCGTGGCCCGAGCAGTACTTC. It translates to CASSLDPRDPLSWPEQYF.

This clonotype has more than one count but fewer than ten. V usage is TRBV13 and J usage is TRBJ2-5; D remains ambiguous. Per the germline V gene, CDR1 is PRHDT and CDR2 is FYEKMQ (reference sequence). This CDR3 has 15 amino acids. V lost 5 bases and J 4 bases, leaving 17 bases between the germline ends. The CDR3 is CASSPHEGRGETQYF. The CDR3 DNA sequence: TGTGCCAGCAGCCCCCATGAAGGGCGAGGAGAGACCCAGTACTTC.

At least ten counts were recorded for this clonotype. Here the CDR3 reads CASSSLNRGLNYGYTF. The CDR3 DNA sequence: TGTGCCAGCAGTTCCCTAAACCGGGGCTTAAACTATGGCTACACCTTC. The genes are TRBV12-3 or TRBV12-4 and TRBJ1-2; D is possibly TRBD1 (5 bases). Between the trimmed V and J ends, which lost 4 bases and 2 bases, there was a span of 17 bases. There are 16 residues in the CDR3.

The sample holds a few counts of this clonotype. V usage is TRBV5-4 and J usage is TRBJ2-3; 8 positions match TRBD1. This CDR3 contains 17 residues. V dropped 4 bases and J dropped 0; count of bases not matched to a gene: 10. Germline CDR1 SGHNT, CDR2 YYREEE (reference sequence). This CDR3 reads CASSVKTGVTSTDTQYF. The CDR3 bases are TGTGCCAGCAGCGTCAAGACAGGGGTAACTAGCACAGATACGCAGTATTTT.

This clonotype was counted a few times. The chain employs TRBV6-1 and TRBJ2-2; 11 bases are a match to TRBD2. This CDR3 comprises 15 residues. Germline V lookup: CDR1 MNHNS, CDR2 SASEGT. V was clipped by 5 bases and J by 4 bases; unmatched bases: 3. CDR3 nucleotides: TGTGCCAGCAGTCCTAGCGGGGGGTCCACCGGGGAGCTGTTTTTT. It is translated as CASSPSGGSTGELFF.

This clonotype has at least ten counts. The rearrangement links TRBV5-1 to TRBJ2-7; D gene uncertain. Germline-derived CDR1 and CDR2 are SGHRS and YFSETQ. The CDR3 sequence is 15 residues long. The V end was cut by 4 bases, the J end by 4 bases, with 18 bases between. CDR3 amino acids: CASSRGLPPTYEQYF. The CDR3 region has the DNA TGCGCCAGCAGCCGAGGATTGCCCCCAACTTACGAGCAGTACTTC.

The rearrangement joins TRBV11-2 to TRBJ1-1; no clear D gene. Deletions cut 6 bases from V and 2 bases from J, with 7 bases between. This CDR3 is 12 amino acids long. Germline lookup yields CDR1 SGHAT and CDR2 FQNNGV. This chain's CDR3 is CASRQLNTEAFF. As DNA, the CDR3 is TGTGCCAGCAGGCAGCTCAACACTGAAGCTTTCTTT.

The chain is built from TRBV11-2 and TRBJ2-5; weak D call: TRBD2 (6 bases). Between the trimmed V and J ends, which lost 5 bases and 4 bases, there was a span of 17 bases. CDR3 length equals 15 residues. Germline V lookup: CDR1 SGHAT, CDR2 FQNNGV. The CDR3 reads CASSHPEGSGETQYF. CDR3 coding DNA: TGTGCCAGCAGCCACCCAGAAGGTAGCGGAGAGACCCAGTACTTC.

V and J are TRBV4-3 and TRBJ1-1, with a tentative D call TRBD1 (6 bases). V was cut by 0 bases and J by 6 bases, with 23 bases left in between. CDR3 size: 18 residues. CDR1 is LGHNA and CDR2 is YSLEER in the germline V gene. The CDR3 DNA is TGCGCCAGCAGCCAAGATTGGGGGCGTCGGCGCTTCGGGGCTGAAGCTTTCTTT. Encoded protein: CASSQDWGRRRFGAEAFF.

This clonotype has only a few counts. The chain carries TRBV27 and TRBJ2-7, with D tentatively TRBD1 or TRBD2 (5 bases each). The V end was cut by 4 bases, the J end by 1 base, with 14 bases between. The CDR3 is made up of 15 amino acids. Germline V gene lookup returns CDR1 MNHEY and CDR2 SMNVEV (reference sequence). The CDR3 loop reads CASSYAGTGSYEQYF. In DNA form, the CDR3 reads TGTGCCAGCAGTTACGCAGGGACGGGGTCCTACGAGCAGTACTTC.

At least ten counts were recorded for this clonotype. Here the CDR3 DNA reads TGTGCCAGCAGCCCGCGATACAATGAGCAGTTCTTC. The encoded protein is CASSPRYNEQFF. The rearrangement links TRBV5-6 to TRBJ2-1; D unresolved. Germline CDR1 is SGHDT and CDR2 is YYEEEE. The ends were cut back, 4 bases at V and 4 bases at J, with 6 bases in the middle. CDR3 size: 12 residues. Full variable domain (missing parts from reference TRBV5-6 and TRBJ2-1): DAGVTQSPTHLIKTRGQQVTLRCSPKSGHDTVSWYQQALGQGPQFIFQYYEEEERQRGNFPDRFSGHQFPNYSSELNVNALLLGDSALYLCASSPRYNEQFFGPGTRLTVL.

To note about this clonotype: At one end, the junction sequence differs from germline, possibly due to a read error. The V gene is TRBV3-1, the J gene TRBJ2-1; the D gene could be TRBD1 or TRBD2 (5 bases each). Germline loops: CDR1 LGHDT, CDR2 YNNKEL (reference sequence). This CDR3 has 17 amino acids. Written as DNA, the CDR3 is TGTGCCACCAGCCAGCAGGTACCGGGGACGCCTGGTAGTGAGCAGTTCTTC. Translating it yields CATSQQVPGTPGSEQFF.

In this sample, this clonotype turned up a few times. The V call is TRBV14, the J call TRBJ2-7; D is undetermined. The CDR3 has 13 residues. Trimming cost V 1 base and J 6 bases, with 10 bases left between them. Germline V gives CDR1 SGHDN, CDR2 FVKESK. The CDR3 reads CASSQGPPLEQYF. The CDR3 bases are TGTGCCAGCAGCCAAGGACCCCCCCTCGAGCAGTACTTC.

V usage is TRBV7-2 and J usage is TRBJ2-5; D remains ambiguous. This CDR3 has 13 residues. With 3 bases removed from V and 5 bases from J, the gap between germline ends came to 10 bases. The V gene's germline CDR1 is SGHTA and CDR2 FQGNSA. CDR3 residues: CASSFISTETQYF. CDR3 nucleotides: TGTGCCAGCAGCTTTATAAGTACGGAGACCCAGTACTTC.